The present entry profiles one T cell receptor (beta chain) with its context. A read error may produce the germline difference seen at one junction end. CDR1 and CDR2 (germline): LGHDT, YNNKEL (reference sequence). CDR3 length: 14 residues. This sample was included in a study of blood T cell repertoires in COVID-19. Per the original methods: Reference gene primers were amplified, and this amplification served to estimate nucleated cell counts. The data were produced by immunoSEQ multiplex PCR, yet TCRdb's version contains in-frame clones alone and is incomplete. That table furnishes V, J and clone size, whereas the DNA furnished D and trimming. The repertoire holds under 200,000 clones, approximately 86% seen once, with 2% to 2.5% in the top ten.

The J gene is TRBJ1-1, the V gene TRBV3-1 (or the pseudogene TRBV3-2); 9 bases are shared with TRBD1. What was sequenced was peripheral blood. The source is a man aged 70 or older with active or convalescent COVID-19. DNA of the CDR3: TGTGCCAGCAGCCCCGGGACAGGGAACGCTGAAGCTTTCTTT. Translated: CASSPGTGNAEAFF.